These T cell receptor beta chains were read from a single sample in a study of cytomegalovirus exposure and HLA in healthy donors. Using immunoSEQ multiplex PCR, the repertoire was profiled, and TCRdb retains in-frame clones only, with some absent. The sample yields 150,000 to 200,000 clones, over 65% seen once. The sequencing sample was made of PBMCs. Source of these receptors: a man aged 40-50 years in good health and CMV-seropositive. CDR3s include the opening cysteine and the closing phenylalanine or tryptophan. A D gene is named only where the DNA matches it firmly. Expanded clones are given a class, and other clones once, few, many or no size at all.

clone_size d_call j_call v_call cdr3_aa cdr3_nt
- - TRBJ2-3 TRBV11-3 CASSLRGTSTDTQYF TGTGCCAGCAGCTTGCGGGGAACTAGCACAGATACGCAGTATTTT
- - TRBJ1-1 TRBV6-5 CASRSYGRVDTEAFF TGTGCCAGCAGGTCGTATGGCAGGGTGGACACTGAAGCTTTCTTT
- - TRBJ2-7 TRBV11-1 CASSPPGAYEQYF TGTGCCAGCAGTCCCCCAGGGGCCTACGAGCAGTACTTC
- TRBD1 TRBJ1-6 TRBV4-1 CASSPGTGPYNSPLHF TGCGCCAGCAGCCCAGGGACAGGGCCCTATAATTCACCCCTCCACTTT
- TRBD2 TRBJ2-7 TRBV7-6 CASSLRRGASYEQYF TGTGCCAGCAGCTTAAGGCGGGGGGCCTCCTACGAGCAGTACTTC
- - TRBJ1-1 TRBV9 CASSVSQGDTEAFF TGTGCCAGCAGCGTTTCACAGGGAGACACTGAAGCTTTCTTT
- - TRBJ1-5 TRBV6-1 CASSGAASSNQPQHF TGTGCCAGCAGTGGAGCGGCTAGTAGCAATCAGCCCCAGCATTTT
- - TRBJ2-7 TRBV7-9 CSSSFLGGEQYF TGTTCCAGCAGCTTTCTGGGGGGCGAGCAGTACTTC
once - TRBJ1-1 TRBV7-2 CASSLLGGRYTEAFF TGTGCCAGCAGCCTGCTCGGGGGGAGATACACTGAAGCTTTCTTT
- - TRBJ2-2 TRBV14 CASSVGLSTGELFF TGTGCCAGCAGCGTGGGCTTATCCACCGGGGAGCTGTTTTTT
- - TRBJ2-5 TRBV2 CASSKSPREETQYF TGTGCCAGCAGTAAAAGTCCCCGGGAAGAGACCCAGTACTTC
- - TRBJ2-1 TRBV30 CAWSLLGNEQFF TGTGCCTGGAGTTTACTTGGCAATGAGCAGTTCTTC
- - TRBJ1-1 TRBV11-2 CASSLEGRNTEAFF TGTGCCAGCAGCTTAGAGGGCAGGAACACTGAAGCTTTCTTT
- - TRBJ2-5 TRBV9 CASSVGPTSQETQYF TGTGCCAGCAGCGTAGGCCCGACTAGCCAAGAGACCCAGTACTTC
- - TRBJ1-1 TRBV4-2 CASSQDRGREAFF TGTGCCAGCAGCCAAGATCGAGGCAGAGAAGCTTTCTTT
- TRBD1 TRBJ1-4 TRBV5-1 CASTGTGGNEKLFF TGCGCCAGCACCGGGACAGGGGGAAACGAAAAACTGTTTTTT
few TRBD1 TRBJ2-1 TRBV11-3 CASSLRGQISNEQFF TGTGCCAGCAGCTTAAGGGGACAGATAAGCAATGAGCAGTTCTTC
few - TRBJ2-6 TRBV19 CASSIWQGGPGANVLTF TGTGCCAGTAGTATCTGGCAGGGTGGCCCTGGGGCCAACGTCCTGACTTTC
- TRBD2 TRBJ2-1 TRBV6-5 CASRMGLGKDEQFF TGTGCCAGCAGAATGGGACTAGGAAAGGATGAGCAGTTCTTC
- - TRBJ1-1 TRBV9 CASSVVGRGLNTEAFF TGTGCCAGCAGCGTAGTGGGGAGGGGCCTGAACACTGAAGCTTTCTTT
- TRBD1 TRBJ2-1 TRBV7-2 CASSYQTGGAGEQFF TGTGCCAGCAGCTACCAGACAGGGGGCGCAGGTGAGCAGTTCTTC
- - TRBJ2-2 TRBV21-1 CASGTRQGYTGELFF TGTGCCAGCGGGACGCGGCAGGGGTACACCGGGGAGCTGTTTTTT
once TRBD1 TRBJ2-7 TRBV7-9 CSSAPTRDRGPPEEQYF TGTTCCAGCGCACCTACCCGGGACAGGGGGCCCCCTGAAGAGCAGTACTTC
few TRBD1 TRBJ2-1 TRBV7-8 CASSVILDRAEQFF TGTGCCAGCAGCGTGATATTAGACAGGGCTGAGCAGTTCTTC
- TRBD1 TRBJ2-2 TRBV7-2 CASTLAGGSGELFF TGTGCCAGCACCCTTGCAGGGGGAAGCGGGGAGCTGTTTTTT
- TRBD2 TRBJ2-7 TRBV13 CASSPHLAGSSYEQYF TGTGCCAGCAGCCCCCACTTAGCGGGGAGCTCCTACGAGCAGTACTTC
- TRBD1 TRBJ2-3 TRBV7-9 CASSQTGASTDTQYF TGTGCCAGCAGCCAAACAGGGGCTAGCACAGATACGCAGTATTTT
few - TRBJ1-3 TRBV11-2 CASSPAAMNTIYF TGTGCCAGCAGCCCCGCCGCGATGAACACCATATATTTT
- - TRBJ1-5 TRBV5-8 CASSLETLAGGNQPQHF TGTGCCAGCAGCTTGGAGACCCTAGCAGGGGGCAATCAGCCCCAGCATTTT
few - TRBJ1-6 TRBV2 CASSERSSYNSPLHF TGTGCCAGCAGTGAGAGAAGCTCCTATAATTCACCCCTCCACTTT
- - TRBJ1-4 TRBV5-8 CASSLGLIDGNEKLFF TGTGCCAGCAGCTTGGGGTTGATTGACGGGAATGAAAAACTGTTTTTT
- TRBD1 TRBJ2-2 TRBV7-2 CASSLRGGQDKTGELFF TGTGCCAGCAGCTTAAGGGGTGGACAGGATAAGACCGGGGAGCTGTTTTTT
- - TRBJ2-1 TRBV30 CAWKTLGTPNNEQFF TGTGCCTGGAAGACACTCGGGACTCCAAACAATGAGCAGTTCTTC
few TRBD2 TRBJ2-5 TRBV7-2 CASSLGLVGGAQYF TGTGCCAGCAGCCTGGGACTAGTAGGAGGTGCCCAGTACTTC
- - TRBJ1-1 TRBV9 CASSVDGVGNTEAFF TGTGCCAGCAGCGTCGACGGGGTGGGAAACACTGAAGCTTTCTTT
- - TRBJ2-7 TRBV6-5 CASSSPGGSEQYF TGTGCCAGCAGTTCCCCCGGGGGTAGCGAGCAGTACTTC
- TRBD1 TRBJ1-4 TRBV15 CATSSPQDRGPGFF TGTGCCACCAGCAGCCCCCAGGACAGGGGGCCGGGGTTTTTT
- - TRBJ1-2 TRBV4-1 CASSHPGGEGYTF TGCGCCAGCAGCCATCCGGGGGGGGAAGGCTACACCTTC
- TRBD1 TRBJ1-2 TRBV14 CASSPRTGYGYTF TGTGCCAGCAGCCCTAGGACAGGGTATGGCTACACCTTC